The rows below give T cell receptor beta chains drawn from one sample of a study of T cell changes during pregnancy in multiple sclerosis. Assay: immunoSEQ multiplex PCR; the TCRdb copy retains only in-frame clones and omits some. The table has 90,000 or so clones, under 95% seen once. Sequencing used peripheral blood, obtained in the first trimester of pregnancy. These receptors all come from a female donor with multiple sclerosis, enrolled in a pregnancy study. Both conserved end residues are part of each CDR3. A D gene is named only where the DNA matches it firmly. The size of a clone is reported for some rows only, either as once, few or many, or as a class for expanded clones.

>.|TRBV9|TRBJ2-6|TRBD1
TGTGCCAGCAGCGTGGACAGGGACGGCGCCCGCTCTGGGGCCAACGTCCTGACTTTC
CASSVDRDGARSGANVLTF
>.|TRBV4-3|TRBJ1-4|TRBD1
TGCGCCAGCAGCCAAGCGGACAGGGGTAATGAAAAACTGTTTTTT
CASSQADRGNEKLFF
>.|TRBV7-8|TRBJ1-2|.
TGTGCCAGCAGCTGGCGGAGAGACAAGGACAGTCGTTATGACTATGGCTACACCTTC
CASSWRRDKDSRYDYGYTF
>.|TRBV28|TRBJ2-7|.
TGTGCCAGTACGTGGGGGGTGGGGACCACCGAGCAGTACTTC
CASTWGVGTTEQYF
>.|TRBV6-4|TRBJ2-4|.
TGTGCCATTCGCCAGCGGCTAGCCAAAAACATTCAGTACTTC
CAIRQRLAKNIQYF
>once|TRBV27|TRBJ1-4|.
TGTGCCAGCAGTTTATTTCATTTAGGAAGTGGCGGCAATGAAAAACTGTTTTTT
CASSLFHLGSGGNEKLFF
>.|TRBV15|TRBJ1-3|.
TGTGCCACCAGCAGGGGCCTCTCTGGAAACACCATATATTTT
CATSRGLSGNTIYF
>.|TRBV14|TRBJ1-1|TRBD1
TGTGCCAGCAGCCAGACAGGACAGGGTAATGAAGCTTTCTTT
CASSQTGQGNEAFF
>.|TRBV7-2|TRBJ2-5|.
TGTGCCAGCAGTAGCTTCGGGATAAAAGAGACCCAGTACTTC
CASSSFGIKETQYF
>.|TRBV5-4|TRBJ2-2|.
TGTGCCAGCAGCCGAGCGGGTGGGGAGCTGTTTTTT
CASSRAGGELFF
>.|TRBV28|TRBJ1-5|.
TGTGCCAGCAGTGCAAACAGTAAACTGTGGCCCCAGCATTTT
CASSANSKLWPQHF
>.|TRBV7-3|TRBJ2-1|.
TGTGCCAGCAGCTTAACGGGGGGAGCAGTCGCGGATGAGCAGTTCTTC
CASSLTGGAVADEQFF
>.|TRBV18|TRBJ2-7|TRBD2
TGTGCCAGCTCACCTTCGGGACTAGCGGGGGGGGAGCAGTACTTC
CASSPSGLAGGEQYF
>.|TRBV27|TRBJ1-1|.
TGTGCCAGCAGTTTGGATCCTACGGGGAACACTGAAGCTTTCTTT
CASSLDPTGNTEAFF
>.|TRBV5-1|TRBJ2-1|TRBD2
TGCGCCAGCAGTTTTATAGCGGGACGAACCTACAATGAGCAGTTCTTC
CASSFIAGRTYNEQFF
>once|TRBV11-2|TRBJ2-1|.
TGTGCCAGCAGCTTAGCGGGAACCTTCTTCACCTACAATGAGCAGTTCTTC
CASSLAGTFFTYNEQFF
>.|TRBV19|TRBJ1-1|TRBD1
TGTGCCAGTAGTATAGGCGGTTGGGGACAGGGGAGGAACACTGAAGCTTTCTTT
CASSIGGWGQGRNTEAFF
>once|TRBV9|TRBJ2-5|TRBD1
TGTGCCAGCAGCTCACGGACAGGGGGCCGAGAGACCCAGTACTTC
CASSSRTGGRETQYF
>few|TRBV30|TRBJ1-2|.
TGTGCCTGGAGTGTACAGTCTGTCTATGGCTACACCTTC
CAWSVQSVYGYTF
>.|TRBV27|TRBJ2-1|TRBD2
TGTGCCAGCAGTCGGGGAGGGTCCTACAATGAGCAGTTCTTC
CASSRGGSYNEQFF
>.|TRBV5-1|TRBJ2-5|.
TGCGCCAGCAGCCCCCCCCTAGGGGGAGTCCAAGAGACCCAGTACTTC
CASSPPLGGVQETQYF
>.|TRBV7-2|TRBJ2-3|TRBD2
TGTGCCAGCAGCTTAGCCTTTCCCATTCCTAGCGGGTGGGGTCCGACAGATACGCAGTATTTT
CASSLAFPIPSGWGPTDTQYF
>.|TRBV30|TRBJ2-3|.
TGTGCCTGGAGTGTACGAGTCAAATCCAACACAGATACGCAGTATTTT
CAWSVRVKSNTDTQYF
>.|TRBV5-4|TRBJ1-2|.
TGTGCCAGCAGCTTGGGGGCAGGAGGAAGTGGCTATGGCTACACCTTC
CASSLGAGGSGYGYTF
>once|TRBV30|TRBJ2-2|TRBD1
TGTGCCTCACCGACCCAGGGGGCCGGCGGGGAGCTGTTTTTT
CASPTQGAGGELFF
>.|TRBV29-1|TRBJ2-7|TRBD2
TGCAGCGTTGTTTGGCTAGCGGGAGAACCCTACGAGCAGTACTTC
CSVVWLAGEPYEQYF
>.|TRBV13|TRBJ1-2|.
TGTGCCAGCAGCTTAAACATAAACTATGGCTACACCTTC
CASSLNINYGYTF
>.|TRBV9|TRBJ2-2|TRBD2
TGTGCCAGCAGCGTAGAAAGCGGACTAGCGGGAGAACCCGGGGAGCTGTTTTTT
CASSVESGLAGEPGELFF
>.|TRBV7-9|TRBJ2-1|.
TGTGCCAGCAGCCCGAACCTTAGCGGTAATGAGCAGTTCTTC
CASSPNLSGNEQFF
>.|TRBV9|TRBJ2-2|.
TGTGCCAGCAGCGTAGCTCGGACCGGGGAGCTGTTTTTT
CASSVARTGELFF
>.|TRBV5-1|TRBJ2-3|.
TGCGCCAGCAGCCGGGACTTCACAGATACGCAGTATTTT
CASSRDFTDTQYF
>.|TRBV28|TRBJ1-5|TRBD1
TGTGCCAGCACCGATCCAGGGGGTGGCGGCAATCAGCCCCAGCATTTT
CASTDPGGGGNQPQHF
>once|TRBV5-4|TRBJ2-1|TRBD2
TGTGCCAGCAGCTTTAAGCGGGAGGCAGGGTACAATGAGCAGTTCTTC
CASSFKREAGYNEQFF
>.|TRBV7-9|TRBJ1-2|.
TGTGCCAGCAGCCCAGTCAGTTATGGCTACACCTTC
CASSPVSYGYTF
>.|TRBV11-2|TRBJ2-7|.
TGTGCCAGCAGCTCACACCGGGACATGCGTTTCTACGAGCAGTACTTC
CASSSHRDMRFYEQYF
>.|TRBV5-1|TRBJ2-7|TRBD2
TGCGCCAGCAGCTTGGTTAGCGGGAGTACCTACGAGCAGTACTTC
CASSLVSGSTYEQYF
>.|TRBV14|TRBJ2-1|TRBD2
TGTGCCAGCAGCCAAGATCTACGGACTAGCGGCCTTCCCTACAATGAGCAGTTCTTC
CASSQDLRTSGLPYNEQFF
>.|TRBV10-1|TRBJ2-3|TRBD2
TGCGCCAGCAGTGGGACTAGCGGGACTGGAGATACGCAGTATTTT
CASSGTSGTGDTQYF
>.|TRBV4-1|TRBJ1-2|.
TGCGCCAGCAGTACAACAAACTTCCGGGAGAACTATGGCTACACCTTC
CASSTTNFRENYGYTF
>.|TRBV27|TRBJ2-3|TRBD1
TGTGCCAGCAGTTGGGACAGGGCGGCAGATACGCAGTATTTT
CASSWDRAADTQYF
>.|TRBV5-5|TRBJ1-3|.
TGTGCCAGCAGCTTGGCTGACTTCGGAAACACCATATATTTT
CASSLADFGNTIYF
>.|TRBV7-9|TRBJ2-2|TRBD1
TGTGCCAGCAGCCGAGAGGGACAGGGGTCCGGGGAGCTGTTTTTT
CASSREGQGSGELFF